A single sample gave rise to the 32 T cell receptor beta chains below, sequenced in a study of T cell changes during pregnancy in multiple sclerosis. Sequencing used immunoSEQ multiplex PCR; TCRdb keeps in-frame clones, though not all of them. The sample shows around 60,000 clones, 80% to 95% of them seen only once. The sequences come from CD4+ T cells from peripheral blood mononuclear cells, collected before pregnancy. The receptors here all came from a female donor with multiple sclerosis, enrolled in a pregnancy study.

The CDR3 sequence: CASSGTGTSGTNKNEQFF. Here the CDR3 DNA reads TGTGCCAGCAGCGGTACCGGGACTAGCGGGACGAACAAAAATGAGCAGTTCTTC. The V call is TRBV7-9, the J call TRBJ2-1; 13 positions match TRBD2. Per germline, CDR1 SEHNR and CDR2 FQNEAQ (reference sequence). Trimming at V came to 5 bases and at J to 7 bases, leaving 14 bases not matched to a gene. The CDR3 contains 18 residues.

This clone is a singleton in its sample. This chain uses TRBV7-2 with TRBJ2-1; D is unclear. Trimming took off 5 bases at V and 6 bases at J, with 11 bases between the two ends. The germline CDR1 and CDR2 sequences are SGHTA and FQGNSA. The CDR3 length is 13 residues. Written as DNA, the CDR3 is TGTGCCAGCAGCCTACAGCTATCCAATGAGCAGTTCTTC. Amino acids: CASSLQLSNEQFF.

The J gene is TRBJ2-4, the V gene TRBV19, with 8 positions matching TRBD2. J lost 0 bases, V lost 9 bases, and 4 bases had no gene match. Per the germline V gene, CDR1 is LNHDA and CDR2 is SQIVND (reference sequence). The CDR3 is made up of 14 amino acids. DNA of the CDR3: TGTGCCAGCACTAGCGGATTAGCCAAAAACATTCAGTACTTC. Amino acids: CASTSGLAKNIQYF. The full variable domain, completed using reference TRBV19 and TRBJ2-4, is DGGITQSPKYLFRKEGQNVTLSCEQNLNHDAMYWYRQDPGQGLRLIYYSQIVNDFQKGDIAEGYSVSREKKESFPLTVTSAQKNPTAFYLCASTSGLAKNIQYFGAGTRLSVL.

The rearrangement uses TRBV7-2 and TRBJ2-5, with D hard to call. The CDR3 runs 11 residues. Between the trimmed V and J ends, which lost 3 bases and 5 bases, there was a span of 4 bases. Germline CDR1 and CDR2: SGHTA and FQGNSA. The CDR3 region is CASSFGETQYF. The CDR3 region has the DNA TGTGCCAGCAGCTTCGGGGAGACCCAGTACTTC.

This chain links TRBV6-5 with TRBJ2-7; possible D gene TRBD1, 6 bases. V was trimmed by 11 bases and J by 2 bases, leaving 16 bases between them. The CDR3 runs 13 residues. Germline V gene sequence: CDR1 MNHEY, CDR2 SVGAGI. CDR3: CASSQGPTYEQYF. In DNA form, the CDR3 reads TGTGCCTCCAGCCAGGGGCCTACCTACGAGCAGTACTTC.

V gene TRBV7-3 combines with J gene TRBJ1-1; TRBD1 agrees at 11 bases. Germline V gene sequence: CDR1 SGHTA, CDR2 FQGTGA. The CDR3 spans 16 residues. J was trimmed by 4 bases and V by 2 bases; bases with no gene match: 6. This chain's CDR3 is CASSLGSGTGGTEAFF. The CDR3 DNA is TGTGCCAGCAGCTTAGGTTCGGGGACAGGGGGCACTGAAGCTTTCTTT.

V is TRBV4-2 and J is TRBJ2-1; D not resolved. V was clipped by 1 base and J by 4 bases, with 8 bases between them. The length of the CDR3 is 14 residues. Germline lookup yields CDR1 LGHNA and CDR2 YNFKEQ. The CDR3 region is CASSQGAPYNEQFF. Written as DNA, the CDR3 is TGTGCCAGCAGCCAAGGGGCCCCGTACAATGAGCAGTTCTTC.

Here the CDR3 reads CASSIVGSGHNEQFF. The CDR3 nucleotides are TGTGCCAGTAGTATCGTTGGTAGCGGGCACAATGAGCAGTTCTTC. The chain is built from TRBV19 and TRBJ2-1, with 7 bases matching TRBD2. Germline V gene sequence: CDR1 LNHDA, CDR2 SQIVND (reference sequence). This CDR3 comprises 15 residues. Germline trimming cut 3 bases from V and 5 bases from J; bases unmatched to any gene: 7.

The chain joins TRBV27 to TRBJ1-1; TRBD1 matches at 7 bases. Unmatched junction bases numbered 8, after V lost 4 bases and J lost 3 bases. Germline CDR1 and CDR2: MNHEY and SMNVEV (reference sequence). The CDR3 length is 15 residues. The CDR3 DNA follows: TGTGCCAGCAGTTACGTCTCCCAGGGGGACACTGAAGCTTTCTTT. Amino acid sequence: CASSYVSQGDTEAFF.

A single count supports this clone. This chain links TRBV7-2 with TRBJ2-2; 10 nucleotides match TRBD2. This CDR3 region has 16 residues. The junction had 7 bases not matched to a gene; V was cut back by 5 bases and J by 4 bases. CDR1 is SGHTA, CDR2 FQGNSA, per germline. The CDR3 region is CASSPPGLASTGELFF. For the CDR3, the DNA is TGTGCCAGCAGCCCGCCGGGACTAGCGAGCACCGGGGAGCTGTTTTTT.

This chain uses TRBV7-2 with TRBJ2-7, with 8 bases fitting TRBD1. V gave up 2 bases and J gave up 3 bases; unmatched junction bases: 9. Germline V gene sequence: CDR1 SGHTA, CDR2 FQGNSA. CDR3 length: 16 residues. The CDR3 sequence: CASSLNAAGGGYEQYF. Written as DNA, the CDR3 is TGTGCCAGCAGCTTAAACGCCGCAGGGGGCGGCTACGAGCAGTACTTC.

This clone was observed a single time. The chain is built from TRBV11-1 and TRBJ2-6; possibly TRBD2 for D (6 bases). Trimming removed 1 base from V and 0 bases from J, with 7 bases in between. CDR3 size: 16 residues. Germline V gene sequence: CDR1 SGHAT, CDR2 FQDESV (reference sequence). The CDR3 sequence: CASSLVGGSGANVLTF. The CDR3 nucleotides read TGTGCCAGCAGCTTAGTGGGGGGCTCTGGGGCCAACGTCCTGACTTTC.

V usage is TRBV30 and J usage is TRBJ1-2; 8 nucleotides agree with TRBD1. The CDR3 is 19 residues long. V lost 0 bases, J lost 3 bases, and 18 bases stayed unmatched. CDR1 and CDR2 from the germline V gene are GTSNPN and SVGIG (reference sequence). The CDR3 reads CAWSVHLVGQGASDYGYTF. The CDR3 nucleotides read TGTGCCTGGAGTGTACATCTGGTTGGGCAGGGGGCGAGTGACTATGGCTACACCTTC.

CDR3 loop: CASSKAGPQETQYF. The CDR3 DNA reads TGTGCCAGCAGCAAAGCGGGGCCCCAAGAGACCCAGTACTTC. V is TRBV25-1 and J is TRBJ2-5; TRBD2 matches 7 bases. Germline V lookup: CDR1 MGHDK, CDR2 SYGVNS. V lost 6 bases to trimming and J lost 1 base; unmatched junction nucleotides: 5. The CDR3 extends over 14 amino acids.

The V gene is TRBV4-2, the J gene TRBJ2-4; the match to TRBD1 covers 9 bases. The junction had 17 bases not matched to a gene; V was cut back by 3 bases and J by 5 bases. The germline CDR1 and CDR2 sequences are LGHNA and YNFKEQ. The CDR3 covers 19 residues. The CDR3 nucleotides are TGTGCCAGCAGCCAGGGAACAGGGGGCGCCAGACTCGTCCAAAACATTCAGTACTTC. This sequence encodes CASSQGTGGARLVQNIQYF.

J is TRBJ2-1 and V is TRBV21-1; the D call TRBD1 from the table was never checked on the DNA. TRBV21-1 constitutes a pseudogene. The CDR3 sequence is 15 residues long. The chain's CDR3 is CAGPRGRKGPGEQFF. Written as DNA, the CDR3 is TGTGCCGGCCCTAGGGGGCGAAAGGGACCCGGTGAGCAGTTCTTC.

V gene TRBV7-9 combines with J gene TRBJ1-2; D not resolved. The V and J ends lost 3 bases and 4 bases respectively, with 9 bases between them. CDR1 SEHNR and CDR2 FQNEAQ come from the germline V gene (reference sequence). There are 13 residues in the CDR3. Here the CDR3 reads CASSFQGGYGYTF. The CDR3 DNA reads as TGTGCCAGCAGCTTTCAAGGAGGCTATGGCTACACCTTC.

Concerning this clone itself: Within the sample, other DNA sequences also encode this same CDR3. The CDR3 protein is CASSLQTSGRGEQYF. The CDR3 DNA sequence: TGTGCCAGCAGCTTACAGACTAGCGGGAGAGGCGAGCAGTACTTC. The chain uses TRBV7-2 and TRBJ2-7; 12 bases fit TRBD2. V trimming: 2 bases; J trimming: 6 bases; junction bases outside the gene matches: 5. The CDR3 extends over 15 amino acids. Germline-derived CDR1 and CDR2 are SGHTA and FQGNSA.

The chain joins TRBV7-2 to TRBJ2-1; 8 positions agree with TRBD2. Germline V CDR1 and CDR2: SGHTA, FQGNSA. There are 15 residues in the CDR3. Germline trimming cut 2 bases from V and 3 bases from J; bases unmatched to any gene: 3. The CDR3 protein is CASSLQGLDYNEQFF. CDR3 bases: TGTGCCAGCAGCTTACAGGGACTAGACTACAATGAGCAGTTCTTC.

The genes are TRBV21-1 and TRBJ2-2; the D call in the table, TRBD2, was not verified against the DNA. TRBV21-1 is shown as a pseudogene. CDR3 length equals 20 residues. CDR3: CASSLSFGEVSQTPTGELFF. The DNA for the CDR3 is TGTGCCAGCAGTCTCTCCTTTGGGGAGGTGTCCCAAACTCCTACCGGGGAGCTGTTTTTT.

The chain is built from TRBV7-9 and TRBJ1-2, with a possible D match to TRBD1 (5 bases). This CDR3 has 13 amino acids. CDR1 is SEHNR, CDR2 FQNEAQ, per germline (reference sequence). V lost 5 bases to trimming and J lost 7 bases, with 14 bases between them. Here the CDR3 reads CASSPLGGSGYTF. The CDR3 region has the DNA TGTGCCAGCAGCCCCCTGGGGGGAAGTGGCTACACCTTC.

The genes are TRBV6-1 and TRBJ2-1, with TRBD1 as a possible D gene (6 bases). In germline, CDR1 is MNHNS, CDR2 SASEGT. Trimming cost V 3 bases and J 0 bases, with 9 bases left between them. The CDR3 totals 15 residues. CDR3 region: CASSEGAVSYNEQFF. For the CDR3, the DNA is TGTGCCAGCAGTGAGGGGGCTGTCTCCTACAATGAGCAGTTCTTC.

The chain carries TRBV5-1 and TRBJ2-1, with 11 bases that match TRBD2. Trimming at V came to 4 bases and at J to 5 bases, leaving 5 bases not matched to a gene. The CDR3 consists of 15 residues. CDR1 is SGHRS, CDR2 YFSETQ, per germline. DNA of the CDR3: TGCGCCAGCAGCACCGGGACTAGCGGAAACAATGAGCAGTTCTTC. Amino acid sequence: CASSTGTSGNNEQFF.

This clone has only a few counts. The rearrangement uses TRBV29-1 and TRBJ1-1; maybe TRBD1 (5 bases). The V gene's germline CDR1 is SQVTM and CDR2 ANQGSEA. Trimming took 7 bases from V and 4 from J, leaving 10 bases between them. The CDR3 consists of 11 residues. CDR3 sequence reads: CSAGGGTEAFF. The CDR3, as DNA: TGCAGCGCCGGGGGGGGCACTGAAGCTTTCTTT.

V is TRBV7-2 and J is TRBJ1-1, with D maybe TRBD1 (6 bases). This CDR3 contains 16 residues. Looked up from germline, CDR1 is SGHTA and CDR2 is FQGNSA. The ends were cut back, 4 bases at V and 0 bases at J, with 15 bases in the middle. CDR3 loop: CASSSQRGGLNTEAFF. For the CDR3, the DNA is TGTGCCAGCAGCTCTCAAAGAGGGGGTTTGAACACTGAAGCTTTCTTT.

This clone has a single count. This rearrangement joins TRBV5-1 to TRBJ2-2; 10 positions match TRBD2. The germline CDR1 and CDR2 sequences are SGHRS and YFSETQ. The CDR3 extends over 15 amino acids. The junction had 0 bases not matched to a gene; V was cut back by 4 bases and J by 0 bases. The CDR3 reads CASSTSGTNTGELFF. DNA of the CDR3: TGCGCCAGCAGCACTAGCGGGACGAACACCGGGGAGCTGTTTTTT.

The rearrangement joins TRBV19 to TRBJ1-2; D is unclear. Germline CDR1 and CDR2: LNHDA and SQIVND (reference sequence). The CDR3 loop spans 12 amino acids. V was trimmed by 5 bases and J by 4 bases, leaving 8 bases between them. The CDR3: CASSLTGYGYTF. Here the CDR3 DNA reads TGTGCCAGTAGTTTGACGGGCTATGGCTACACCTTC.

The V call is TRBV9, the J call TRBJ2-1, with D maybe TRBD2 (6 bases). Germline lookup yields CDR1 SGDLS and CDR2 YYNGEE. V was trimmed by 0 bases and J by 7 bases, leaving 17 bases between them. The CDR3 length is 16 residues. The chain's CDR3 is CASSVGGRLLGNEQFF. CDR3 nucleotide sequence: TGTGCCAGCAGCGTAGGTGGGAGGCTTCTTGGGAATGAGCAGTTCTTC.

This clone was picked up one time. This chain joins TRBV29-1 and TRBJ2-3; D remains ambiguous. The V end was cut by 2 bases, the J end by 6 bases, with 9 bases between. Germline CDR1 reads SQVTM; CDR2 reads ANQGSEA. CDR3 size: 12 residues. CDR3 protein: CSVEPVMDTQYF. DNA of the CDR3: TGCAGCGTTGAACCGGTGATGGATACGCAGTATTTT.

CDR3 nucleotide sequence: TGTGCCACCACAGGGTGGGGAGGCACTGAAGCTTTCTTT. It codes for CATTGWGGTEAFF. The V gene is TRBV15, the J gene TRBJ1-1; weak D call: TRBD1 (5 bases). Germline values: CDR1 LNHNV, CDR2 YYDKDF (reference sequence). This CDR3 contains 13 residues. Trimming removed 7 bases from V and 4 bases from J, with 13 bases in between. The full variable domain, its missing parts supplied by reference TRBV15 and TRBJ1-1, is DAMVIQNPRYQVTQFGKPVTLSCSQTLNHNVMYWYQQKSSQAPKLLFHYYDKDFNNEADTPDNFQSRRPNTSFCFLDIRSPGLGDTAMYLCATTGWGGTEAFFGQGTRLTVV.

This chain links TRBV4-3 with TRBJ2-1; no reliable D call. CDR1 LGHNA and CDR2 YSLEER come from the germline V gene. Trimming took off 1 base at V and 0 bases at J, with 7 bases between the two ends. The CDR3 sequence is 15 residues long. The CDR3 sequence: CASSQGAASYNEQFF. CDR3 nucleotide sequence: TGCGCCAGCAGCCAAGGGGCAGCCTCCTACAATGAGCAGTTCTTC.

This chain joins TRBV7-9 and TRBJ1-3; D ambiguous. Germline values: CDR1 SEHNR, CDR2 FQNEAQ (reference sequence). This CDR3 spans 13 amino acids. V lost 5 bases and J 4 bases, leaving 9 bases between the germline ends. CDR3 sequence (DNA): TGTGCCAGCAGCCTAACGGTGGGAAACACCATATATTTT. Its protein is CASSLTVGNTIYF.